A selection of T cell receptor beta chains follows, all from one sample in a study of OX40 agonist ivuxolimab in advanced cancers. Profiling relied on immunoSEQ multiplex PCR, and the TCRdb table lists in-frame clones only, not all of them. The table has around 64,000 clones, more than 85% seen once. The sequences come from CD4+ or CD8+ T cells sorted from blood, collected in a trial of the OX40 agonist ivuxolimab. The source of these receptors is an adult with an advanced solid tumor such as melanoma, head and neck, liver or kidney cancer. Both conserved end residues are part of each CDR3. A D gene is named only where the DNA matches it firmly. Clone size is not always given. Where it is, it says once, few, many or a class for expanded clones.

D: -
size: -
J: TRBJ1-3
V: TRBV5-4
CDR3: CASSLRLGGGNTIYF
DNA: TGTGCCAGCAGCTTACGTCTCGGAGGGGGAAACACCATATATTTT

D: -
size: -
J: TRBJ2-7
V: TRBV5-8
CDR3: CASSATITYEQYF
DNA: TGTGCCAGCAGCGCGACTATCACCTACGAGCAGTACTTC

D: TRBD1
size: -
J: TRBJ1-2
V: TRBV5-6
CDR3: CASSLARGNYGYTF
DNA: TGTGCCAGCAGCTTAGCCAGGGGGAACTATGGCTACACCTTC

D: -
size: -
J: TRBJ1-5
V: TRBV15
CDR3: CATSRRSGPPGSYSNQPQHF
DNA: TGTGCCACCAGCAGGCGTAGTGGCCCTCCAGGGTCCTATAGCAATCAGCCCCAGCATTTT

D: -
size: -
J: TRBJ2-1
V: TRBV27
CDR3: CASGSTEQHEQFF
DNA: TGTGCCAGCGGCAGTACAGAGCAACATGAGCAGTTCTTC

D: TRBD1
size: few
J: TRBJ1-5
V: TRBV5-6
CDR3: CASSSGTVAQPQHF
DNA: TGTGCCAGCAGCTCCGGGACAGTGGCTCAGCCCCAGCATTTT

D: -
size: -
J: TRBJ1-5
V: TRBV5-5
CDR3: CASSSLETVSNQPQHF
DNA: TGTGCCAGCAGCTCCTTGGAGACAGTTAGCAATCAGCCCCAGCATTTT

D: -
size: -
J: TRBJ1-2
V: TRBV7-2
CDR3: CASSTGITYGYTF
DNA: TGTGCCAGCAGCACCGGGATCACCTATGGCTACACCTTC

D: TRBD1
size: -
J: TRBJ2-7
V: TRBV7-8
CDR3: CASSPSGTGGSYEQYF
DNA: TGTGCCAGCAGCCCGTCTGGGACAGGGGGCTCCTACGAGCAGTACTTC

D: TRBD1
size: -
J: TRBJ2-7
V: TRBV7-3
CDR3: CASSPGTGSYEQYF
DNA: TGTGCCAGCAGCCCCGGGACAGGGAGCTACGAGCAGTACTTC

D: -
size: -
J: TRBJ1-4
V: TRBV27
CDR3: CASSRLERSNEKLFF
DNA: TGTGCCAGCAGCAGGTTGGAGAGAAGTAATGAAAAACTGTTTTTT

D: -
size: -
J: TRBJ1-2
V: TRBV13
CDR3: CASTADGVYGYTF
DNA: TGTGCCAGCACCGCCGACGGAGTTTATGGCTACACCTTC